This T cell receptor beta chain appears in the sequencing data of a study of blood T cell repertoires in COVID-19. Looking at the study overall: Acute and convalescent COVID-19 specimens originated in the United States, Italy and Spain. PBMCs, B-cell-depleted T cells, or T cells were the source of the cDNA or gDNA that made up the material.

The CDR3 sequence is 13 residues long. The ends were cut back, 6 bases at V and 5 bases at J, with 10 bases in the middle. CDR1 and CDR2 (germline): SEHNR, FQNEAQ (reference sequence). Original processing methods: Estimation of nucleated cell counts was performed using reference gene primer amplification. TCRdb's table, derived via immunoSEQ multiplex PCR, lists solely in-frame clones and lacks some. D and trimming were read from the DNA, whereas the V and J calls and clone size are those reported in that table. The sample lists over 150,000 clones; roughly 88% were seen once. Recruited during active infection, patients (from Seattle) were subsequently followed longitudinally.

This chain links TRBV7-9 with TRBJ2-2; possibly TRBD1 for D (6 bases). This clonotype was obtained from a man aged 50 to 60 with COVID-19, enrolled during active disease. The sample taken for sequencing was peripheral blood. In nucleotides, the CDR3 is TGTGCCAGCAGAGGGGGTTTTACCGGGGAGCTGTTTTTT. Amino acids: CASRGGFTGELFF.